This TCR beta chain was identified in a study of T cell repertoires in cytomegalovirus infection. For the study at large: Public TCR beta signature analysis indicated the presence of both CMV infection and matching HLA type. Findings and caveats of the study: HLA-C-restricted CMV-specific TCR beta clonotypes prevailed in the ex vivo response.

TCRdb fed the reads into MiXCR, producing one record per CDR3 protein. The sample lists 400,000 or so distinct CDR3 sequences, 15% to 20% seen once, with 7.5% to 9% in the top ten. With respect to this clonotype: The antigen is unknown.

CDR1 SSHAT and CDR2 FNYEAQ come from the germline V gene (reference sequence). The CDR3 is 14 residues long. Trimming left V 5 bases short and J 6 bases short, with 17 bases between. This sequence joins TRBV7-7 and TRBJ2-7; D possibly corresponds to TRBD1 (6 bases). Source material: PBMCs. This receptor was taken from a human donor in good health (CMV status not recorded). Some clones in this sample may be carry-over from other donors' samples. CDR3 amino acids: CASSPATGSGEQYF. CDR3 in DNA: TGTGCCAGCAGCCCGGCCACAGGGTCAGGCGAGCAGTACTTC.